Listed here are 20 T cell receptor beta chains from one sample, sequenced in a study of blood T cell repertoires in COVID-19. Method: immunoSEQ multiplex PCR; TCRdb's copy keeps in-frame clones and lacks some. Of 150,000 to 200,000 clones in the sample, around 80% were seen once. The specimen sequenced was peripheral blood. Every receptor here comes from a woman older than 75 with acute or convalescent COVID-19.

The J gene is TRBJ2-1, the V gene TRBV11-2; 8 bases match TRBD2. Germline trimming cut 1 base from V and 8 bases from J; bases unmatched to any gene: 10. This CDR3 has 16 amino acids. Germline V gene data show CDR1 as SGHAT and CDR2 as FQNNGV. CDR3 protein: CASSLARAGVGDEQFF. CDR3 coding DNA: TGTGCCAGCAGCTTAGCCCGAGCGGGAGTGGGGGATGAGCAGTTCTTC.

In this sample, this clone turned up many times. The chain couples TRBV3-1 (or the pseudogene TRBV3-2) to TRBJ2-2, with D possibly being TRBD2 (6 bases). The CDR3 covers 22 residues. From germline, CDR1 is LGHDT and CDR2 YNNKEL (reference sequence). V was clipped by 0 bases and J by 0 bases, with 26 bases between them. CDR3 sequence (DNA): TGTGCCAGCAGCCAAGATAGGAGGGCTAGCCGGATCCCCACAACGAACACCGGGGAGCTGTTTTTT. Translating gives CASSQDRRASRIPTTNTGELFF.

There are a few counts of this clone. CDR3 bases: TGTGCCAGCAGCTTAGCGGAGACAGGGGTGGATTCACCCCTCCACTTT. Translation: CASSLAETGVDSPLHF. The chain links TRBV7-6 to TRBJ1-6, with 8 positions matching TRBD1. The CDR3 length is 16 residues. V shed 0 bases, J shed 8 bases, and the junction held 6 bases outside the gene matches. Germline-derived CDR1 and CDR2 are SGHVS and FNYEAQ.

The V and J genes are TRBV7-2 and TRBJ2-7, with 9 positions matching TRBD2. The CDR3 has 15 amino acids. V shed 1 base, J shed 7 bases, and the junction held 8 bases outside the gene matches. Per the germline V gene, CDR1 is SGHTA and CDR2 is FQGNSA. The CDR3 here is CASSLGPSGRSEQYF. As DNA, the CDR3 is TGTGCCAGCAGCTTAGGGCCCAGCGGGAGGAGTGAGCAGTACTTC.

This chain links TRBV5-4 with TRBJ2-1, with 7 bases matching TRBD2. The junction had 3 bases not matched to a gene; V was cut back by 0 bases and J by 0 bases. Germline V gene sequence: CDR1 SGHNT, CDR2 YYREEE (reference sequence). CDR3 length: 16 residues. The CDR3 region is CASSLGGSGSYNEQFF. The CDR3, as DNA: TGTGCCAGCAGCTTGGGCGGGAGCGGCTCCTACAATGAGCAGTTCTTC.

The chain has TRBV7-2 and TRBJ2-1, with TRBD2 matching over 12 bases. Germline lookup yields CDR1 SGHTA and CDR2 FQGNSA. The CDR3 has 14 amino acids. Unmatched junction bases numbered 4, after V lost 5 bases and J lost 8 bases. In DNA, the CDR3 is TGTGCCAGCAGCCCTAGCGGGAGGGGCCATGAGCAGTTCTTC. Its protein is CASSPSGRGHEQFF. Based on the CDR3 plus reference TRBV7-2 and TRBJ2-1, the full variable domain is GAGVSQSPSNKVTEKGKDVELRCDPISGHTALYWYRQSLGQGLEFLIYFQGNSAPDKSGLPSDRFSAERTGGSVSTLTIQRTQQEDSAVYLCASSPSGRGHEQFFGPGTRLTVL.

The V gene is TRBV4-1, the J gene TRBJ1-3, with D perhaps TRBD1 (6 bases). The V end lost 2 bases, the J end lost 0 bases, and 14 bases lay between the germline ends. The CDR3 is 17 amino acids. The germline gives CDR1 MGHRA, CDR2 YSYEKL. The CDR3 is CASSQMTGSNSGNTIYF. CDR3 sequence (DNA): TGCGCCAGCAGCCAAATGACAGGTTCGAACTCTGGAAACACCATATATTTT.

V is TRBV6-5 and J is TRBJ2-7; 8 positions agree with TRBD1. This CDR3 contains 14 residues. Germline V gives CDR1 MNHEY, CDR2 SVGAGI. The trim removed 2 bases at V and 1 base at J, leaving 1 base unmatched. The CDR3 protein is CASSYQGASYEQYF. CDR3 DNA sequence: TGTGCCAGCAGTTACCAGGGGGCGTCCTACGAGCAGTACTTC.

The rearrangement joins TRBV7-7 to TRBJ2-1; the D gene is possibly TRBD1 (6 bases). CDR1 and CDR2 from the germline V gene are SSHAT and FNYEAQ (reference sequence). The V and J ends lost 1 base and 5 bases respectively, with 12 bases between them. The CDR3 has 15 amino acids. CDR3 DNA: TGTGCCAGCAGCTTAGGGCAGGGGCTGAACAATGAGCAGTTCTTC. This sequence encodes CASSLGQGLNNEQFF. The full variable domain, rest sourced from reference TRBV7-7 and TRBJ2-1, is GAGVSQSPRYKVTKRGQDVTLRCDPISSHATLYWYQQALGQGPEFLTYFNYEAQPDKSGLPSDRFSAERPEGSISTLTIQRTEQRDSAMYRCASSLGQGLNNEQFFGPGTRLTVL.

The J gene is TRBJ2-1, the V gene TRBV5-1; 14 bases fit TRBD2. Germline CDR1 is SGHRS and CDR2 is YFSETQ. The CDR3 is 15 amino acids. The V segment lost 4 bases and the J segment 6 bases; nucleotides outside the gene matches: 3. As DNA, the CDR3 is TGCGCCAGCAGCCCCGGGACTAGCGGGAGCAATGAGCAGTTCTTC. Translated: CASSPGTSGSNEQFF.

The V and J genes are TRBV30 and TRBJ2-7, with 15 bases matching TRBD2. From germline, CDR1 is GTSNPN and CDR2 SVGIG (reference sequence). V lost 5 bases and J lost 6; bases outside the gene matches: 2. The CDR3 is 13 amino acids. This CDR3 reads CAWGTSGRSEQYF. In DNA form, the CDR3 reads TGTGCCTGGGGGACTAGCGGGAGGTCCGAGCAGTACTTC.

The chain has TRBV5-4 and TRBJ2-1; D perhaps matches TRBD2 (6 bases). CDR3 length: 18 amino acids. V was pared by 4 bases and J by 7 bases, with 27 bases between. Germline V gene sequence: CDR1 SGHNT, CDR2 YYREEE (reference sequence). The CDR3 bases are TGTGCCAGCAGCACCATCAGGGCTAGCGCTTTCACCACTAATGAGCAGTTCTTC. Translated: CASSTIRASAFTTNEQFF.

This chain connects TRBV5-6 to TRBJ2-1; 13 positions agree with TRBD2. Germline CDR1 SGHDT, CDR2 YYEEEE. This CDR3 is 18 amino acids long. V was clipped by 4 bases and J by 0 bases; unmatched bases: 7. The DNA of the CDR3 is TGTGCCAGCAGCGGGGGACTAGCGGGATTAAGCTCCTACAATGAGCAGTTCTTC. Its translation: CASSGGLAGLSSYNEQFF. Full variable domain (remainder filled in from reference TRBV5-6 and TRBJ2-1): DAGVTQSPTHLIKTRGQQVTLRCSPKSGHDTVSWYQQALGQGPQFIFQYYEEEERQRGNFPDRFSGHQFPNYSSELNVNALLLGDSALYLCASSGGLAGLSSYNEQFFGPGTRLTVL.

In its sample, this clone was seen once. Written as DNA, the CDR3 is TGTGCCACCGCTATCGAAAAGGGCTACACCTTC. This sequence encodes CATAIEKGYTF. This chain links TRBV10-3 with TRBJ1-2; D uncertain. From germline, CDR1 is ENHRY and CDR2 SYGVKD. CDR3 size: 11 residues. The ends were cut back, 10 bases at V and 8 bases at J, with 14 bases in the middle.

The chain links TRBV6-5 to TRBJ1-1; unclear D gene. Germline values: CDR1 MNHEY, CDR2 SVGAGI. The germline V and J ends were trimmed by 3 bases and 4 bases, with 12 bases remaining between them. This CDR3 is 14 amino acids long. The CDR3 nucleotides read TGTGCCAGCAGTTATGGAGGCATAACCACTGAAGCTTTCTTT. Translation gives CASSYGGITTEAFF.

The J gene is TRBJ2-1, the V gene TRBV24-1; 12 bases are shared with TRBD1. This CDR3 is built from 16 residues. V trimming: 3 bases; J trimming: 6 bases; junction bases outside the gene matches: 5. Germline CDR1 KGHDR, CDR2 SFDVKD. CDR3 in DNA: TGTGCCACCAGTGATCCGGGACAGGGGGCGGTCAATGAGCAGTTCTTC. This gives the protein CATSDPGQGAVNEQFF.

CDR3 in amino acids: CASSASRDRGLRTEAFF. The CDR3 DNA reads as TGCGCCAGCAGCGCCTCCCGGGACAGGGGGCTTCGGACTGAAGCTTTCTTT. J is TRBJ1-1 and V is TRBV5-1, with 12 bases fitting TRBD1. The CDR3 sequence is 17 residues long. Germline V CDR1 and CDR2: SGHRS, YFSETQ. With V trimmed by 4 bases and J by 5 bases, 12 bases remained unmatched.

This chain connects TRBV19 to TRBJ1-1, with D unclear. This CDR3 contains 14 residues. V lost 3 bases and J 2 bases, leaving 10 bases between the germline ends. The germline gives CDR1 LNHDA, CDR2 SQIVND (reference sequence). CDR3 nucleotide sequence: TGTGCCAGTAGTATTATTCTGGCTAACACTGAAGCTTTCTTT. Its translation: CASSIILANTEAFF.

This chain uses TRBV30 with TRBJ2-2; D gene uncertain. Trimming took 0 bases from V and 4 from J, leaving 9 bases between them. The length of the CDR3 is 14 residues. Germline V gives CDR1 GTSNPN, CDR2 SVGIG (reference sequence). As DNA, the CDR3 is TGTGCCTGGAGTGTATATCCGTCCACCGGGGAGCTGTTTTTT. Translating it yields CAWSVYPSTGELFF.

The chain links TRBV5-1 to TRBJ1-1; a possible D gene is TRBD1 (5 bases). V was cut by 0 bases and J by 4 bases, with 16 bases left in between. Germline lookup yields CDR1 SGHRS and CDR2 YFSETQ. This CDR3 has 16 amino acids. The CDR3 reads CASSLDTGGMGTEAFF. CDR3 sequence (DNA): TGCGCCAGCAGCTTGGATACAGGTGGGATGGGCACTGAAGCTTTCTTT.